The 21 T cell receptor beta chains listed next were all sequenced from one sample in a study of technical replicates of blood from a few donors listed by TCRdb under 2017. Library prep was done by the immunoSEQ multiplex PCR assay. TCRdb carries this immuneACCESS record with in-frame sequences only. Its versions omit some clonotypes, under half of them owing to an unresolved V gene in the studies checked, with the rest unexplained. For this sample there are about 79,000 clones; about nine tenths appear just once. The ten largest make up 0.3% to 0.45% of the sample. The source material was T cells isolated from PBMCs. Receptor source: a human donor in good health. Some clones in this sample may be carry-over from other donors' samples.

The chain uses TRBV11-2 and TRBJ1-2, with 7 bases identical to TRBD1. The CDR3 consists of 15 residues. Germline-derived CDR1 and CDR2 are SGHAT and FQNNGV. The junction had 8 bases not matched to a gene; V was cut back by 1 base and J by 6 bases. The DNA of the CDR3 is TGTGCCAGCAGCTTAGTAGACAGGGATAGGCATGGCTACACCTTC. It is translated as CASSLVDRDRHGYTF.

This chain uses TRBV5-1 with TRBJ1-1; 7 nucleotides match TRBD1. CDR1 SGHRS and CDR2 YFSETQ come from the germline V gene. This CDR3 region has 13 residues. With 3 bases clipped from V and 3 bases from J, the junction kept 2 bases outside the gene matches. In nucleotides, the CDR3 is TGCGCCAGCAGCTCCAGGGGGGACACTGAAGCTTTCTTT. Residues: CASSSRGDTEAFF.

The chain uses TRBV19 and TRBJ2-1; 7 positions match TRBD2. Per germline, CDR1 LNHDA and CDR2 SQIVND (reference sequence). The CDR3 totals 16 residues. The V segment lost 0 bases and the J segment 3 bases; nucleotides outside the gene matches: 5. Written as DNA, the CDR3 is TGTGCCAGTAGTATAGACTGGGCTAGCGGCTACAATGAGCAGTTCTTC. Translating gives CASSIDWASGYNEQFF.

The V call is TRBV13, the J call TRBJ2-1; TRBD2 aligns across 7 bases. Germline V CDR1 and CDR2: PRHDT, FYEKMQ (reference sequence). J gave up 4 bases and V 7 bases, and 7 bases lay outside the gene matches. The CDR3 is 14 residues long. The CDR3 DNA follows: TGTGCCAGCACCTTCGGGAGGTCTTACAATGAGCAGTTCTTC. This translates into CASTFGRSYNEQFF. The complete variable domain, with remaining parts taken from reference TRBV13 and TRBJ2-1, reads AAGVIQSPRHLIKEKRETATLKCYPIPRHDTVYWYQQGPGQDPQFLISFYEKMQSDKGSIPDRFSAQQFSDYHSELNMSSLELGDSALYFCASTFGRSYNEQFFGPGTRLTVL.

This clone showed up just once. The chain's CDR3 is CASSGPGQGAETQYF. Written as DNA, the CDR3 is TGCGCCAGCAGTGGGCCGGGACAGGGGGCTGAGACCCAGTACTTC. This chain uses TRBV10-1 with TRBJ2-5, with 12 nucleotides matching TRBD1. V lost 4 bases, J lost 5 bases, and 5 bases stayed unmatched. CDR3 length equals 15 residues. Germline values: CDR1 WNHNN, CDR2 SYGVQD (reference sequence).

The chain employs TRBV6-5 and TRBJ2-7, with a tentative D call TRBD2 (5 bases). Germline CDR1 is MNHEY and CDR2 is SVGAGI. The V end lost 8 bases, the J end lost 4 bases, and 12 bases lay between the germline ends. The length of the CDR3 is 12 residues. The CDR3 DNA sequence: TGTGCCAGCGGTAAGGGAGAGTACGAGCAGTACTTC. Residues: CASGKGEYEQYF.

V and J are TRBV15 and TRBJ2-2, with D unclear. V was trimmed by 5 bases and J by 3 bases, leaving 7 bases between them. The CDR3 sequence is 13 residues long. Germline-derived CDR1 and CDR2 are LNHNV and YYDKDF (reference sequence). The CDR3 nucleotides are TGTGCCACCAGCGACCGGGACACCGGGGAGCTGTTTTTT. Protein: CATSDRDTGELFF.

This chain connects TRBV5-4 to TRBJ1-1, with D unresolved. Germline CDR1 is SGHNT and CDR2 is YYREEE (reference sequence). Between the trimmed V and J ends, which lost 2 bases and 0 bases, there was a span of 8 bases. This CDR3 region has 14 residues. This chain's CDR3 is CASSFEELNTEAFF. CDR3 DNA sequence: TGTGCCAGCAGCTTTGAGGAGTTGAACACTGAAGCTTTCTTT.

This clone appeared a few times. This CDR3 is also generated by other DNA sequences in the sample. V is TRBV27 and J is TRBJ2-7, with D unclear. Trimming stripped 3 bases from V and 0 bases from J, with 9 bases between. Germline CDR1 and CDR2: MNHEY and SMNVEV (reference sequence). The length of the CDR3 is 14 residues. In DNA form, the CDR3 reads TGTGCCAGCAGTTTCGGCCGGAGCTCCTACGAGCAGTACTTC. This encodes CASSFGRSSYEQYF.

The chain uses TRBV18 and TRBJ2-7, with 7 nucleotides matching TRBD2. Trimming removed 0 bases from V and 4 bases from J; junction bases left unmatched: 6. The CDR3 is made up of 15 amino acids. CDR1 is KGHSH and CDR2 is LQKENI in the germline V gene. The CDR3 loop is CASSPPAGEGYEQYF. The CDR3 nucleotides are TGTGCCAGCTCACCACCGGCGGGAGAGGGGTACGAGCAGTACTTC.

J is TRBJ2-5 and V is TRBV11-2; D is possibly TRBD2 (5 bases). There are 14 residues in the CDR3. From germline, CDR1 is SGHAT and CDR2 FQNNGV. V was clipped by 5 bases and J by 0 bases, with 10 bases between them. The CDR3 spells CASSLPSNQETQYF. The CDR3 coding sequence is TGTGCCAGCAGCCTTCCTAGCAACCAAGAGACCCAGTACTTC.

The chain is built from TRBV27 and TRBJ1-5, with a weak D call TRBD1 (6 bases). V gave up 9 bases and J gave up 0 bases, with 15 bases separating them. CDR1 MNHEY and CDR2 SMNVEV come from the germline V gene (reference sequence). The CDR3 contains 15 residues. The CDR3 protein is CASRQVSYSNQPQHF. In nucleotides, the CDR3 is TGTGCCAGTCGACAGGTTTCTTATAGCAATCAGCCCCAGCATTTT.

The chain combines TRBV30 with TRBJ2-2, with 10 bases lining up with TRBD1. The CDR3 totals 16 residues. Germline CDR1 reads GTSNPN; CDR2 reads SVGIG (reference sequence). Germline trimming cut 5 bases from V and 6 bases from J; bases unmatched to any gene: 12. CDR3 residues: CAWGPVRQGAAGELFF. As DNA, the CDR3 is TGTGCCTGGGGCCCTGTCAGACAGGGGGCTGCCGGGGAGCTGTTTTTT.

This chain uses TRBV2 with TRBJ2-7; TRBD1 agrees at 7 bases. J gave up 3 bases and V 6 bases, and 14 bases lay outside the gene matches. Germline V lookup: CDR1 SNHLY, CDR2 FYNNEI. This CDR3 spans 16 amino acids. CDR3 sequence (DNA): TGTGCCAGCAGGGGGGACAGAAACTCAACCTTCTACGAGCAGTACTTC. Its protein is CASRGDRNSTFYEQYF.

V and J are TRBV6-1 and TRBJ2-7; D is perhaps TRBD1 (6 bases). The CDR3 runs to 14 residues. Trimming pared 4 bases from V and 4 bases from J, leaving 14 bases between. The germline V gene has CDR1 MNHNS and CDR2 SASEGT. The CDR3: CASSGQTGNYEQYF. The CDR3, as DNA: TGTGCCAGCAGTGGCCAGACAGGCAATTACGAGCAGTACTTC.

V gene TRBV12-5 combines with J gene TRBJ2-7, with D possibly being TRBD2 (6 bases). Germline CDR1 is LGHNT and CDR2 is FRNRAP. With 2 bases removed from V and 0 bases from J, the gap between germline ends came to 11 bases. CDR3 length: 15 amino acids. The CDR3 protein is CASGLILGSSYEQYF. In nucleotides, the CDR3 is TGTGCTAGTGGTTTGATCCTCGGGAGCTCCTACGAGCAGTACTTC.

This chain uses TRBV27 with TRBJ2-1; 8 bases are shared with TRBD2. V shed 4 bases, J shed 7 bases, and the junction held 3 bases outside the gene matches. The CDR3 has 13 amino acids. The germline V gene has CDR1 MNHEY and CDR2 SMNVEV (reference sequence). CDR3 sequence reads: CASSWSSGNEQFF. In nucleotides, the CDR3 is TGTGCCAGCAGTTGGTCTAGCGGGAATGAGCAGTTCTTC.

The chain has TRBV10-3 and TRBJ2-5; 9 bases align to TRBD2. J was trimmed by 4 bases and V by 0 bases; bases with no gene match: 3. Germline values: CDR1 ENHRY, CDR2 SYGVKD. The CDR3 is 15 residues long. The CDR3 reads CAISESILAGETQYF. The CDR3 DNA is TGTGCCATCAGTGAGTCGATACTAGCGGGAGAGACCCAGTACTTC.

The gene calls are TRBV7-3 and TRBJ2-2, with 7 bases identical to TRBD2. Germline values: CDR1 SGHTA, CDR2 FQGTGA. The CDR3 covers 17 residues. V shed 4 bases and J 7 bases; nucleotides not matched to a gene: 15. CDR3 in DNA: TGTGCCAGCAGCTCTGCCGGGACTACTCCCTACGGCGGGGAGCTGTTTTTT. Translation: CASSSAGTTPYGGELFF.

The chain is built from TRBV10-3 and TRBJ1-2, with TRBD1 as a possible D gene (6 bases). The germline V and J ends were trimmed by 9 bases and 0 bases, with 17 bases remaining between them. From germline, CDR1 is ENHRY and CDR2 SYGVKD. The CDR3 runs to 15 residues. The CDR3 reads CAISRDTQANYGYTF. CDR3 bases: TGTGCCATAAGCCGGGACACACAAGCTAACTATGGCTACACCTTC.

The V and J genes are TRBV5-1 and TRBJ2-1; TRBD1 is a possible D gene (6 bases). The germline CDR1 and CDR2 sequences are SGHRS and YFSETQ. The V gene lost 0 bases and the J gene lost 0 bases, with 16 bases spanning the gap. The CDR3 runs 18 residues. The CDR3 coding sequence is TGCGCCAGCAGCTTGGGATCCGACAGGTGGATCTCCTACAATGAGCAGTTCTTC. Encoded protein: CASSLGSDRWISYNEQFF.